These 15 T cell receptor beta chains originate from one sample sequenced in a study of cytomegalovirus exposure and HLA in healthy donors (dated by TCRdb to 2016 to 2017). Library preparation used the immunoSEQ multiplex PCR assay. For the multiplex PCR, a mixture combining 60 forward primers for TCR Vbeta segments and 13 reverse primers for TCR Jbeta segments was used. Here the immuneACCESS table is served through TCRdb, limited to in-frame sequences with V and J called. Missing clones are a known gap in these copies; in checked studies unresolved V genes cover under half, and the rest lacks a known reason. The sample table lists about 150,000 clones, roughly 80% of them with a count of one. The top ten constitute roughly 4% of the sample. The specimen sequenced was PBMCs. The receptors derive from a woman between 40 and 55 years old in good health and CMV-seropositive.

V gene TRBV18 combines with J gene TRBJ2-2; 7 positions agree with TRBD1. The germline V gene has CDR1 KGHSH and CDR2 LQKENI. The CDR3 runs to 15 residues. V gave up 6 bases and J gave up 3 bases; unmatched junction bases: 7. Here the CDR3 reads CASSRPTGYTGELFF. In nucleotides, the CDR3 is TGTGCCAGCTCCAGGCCGACAGGGTACACCGGGGAGCTGTTTTTT.

The genes are TRBV5-1 and TRBJ1-3; D uncertain. Germline V CDR1 and CDR2: SGHRS, YFSETQ. This CDR3 is 14 amino acids long. V was clipped by 6 bases and J by 4 bases, with 14 bases between them. The CDR3 region has the DNA TGCGCCAGCAACGCCGGGAGCGGGGGAAACACCATATATTTT. It codes for CASNAGSGGNTIYF.

The chain joins TRBV19 to TRBJ1-2; D call uncertain. CDR3 length: 13 residues. Germline V gives CDR1 LNHDA, CDR2 SQIVND (reference sequence). V was shortened by 3 bases and J by 2 bases, with 7 bases between the two germline ends. CDR3 sequence (DNA): TGTGCCAGTAGTATTCCCAGGAACTATGGCTACACCTTC. Its translation: CASSIPRNYGYTF.

This chain joins TRBV19 and TRBJ2-1; a possible D gene is TRBD1 (5 bases). Trimming shortened V by 8 bases and J by 3 bases, and 20 bases separated the two germline ends. Germline-derived CDR1 and CDR2 are LNHDA and SQIVND (reference sequence). CDR3 length: 16 residues. For the CDR3, the DNA is TGTGCCAGTGCTACCCGACAGCTTGGAGTCTACAATGAGCAGTTCTTC. It specifies CASATRQLGVYNEQFF.

The count of this clone is one. This sequence joins TRBV6-1 and TRBJ2-3; the D is unclear. The CDR3 sequence is 11 residues long. The germline gives CDR1 MNHNS, CDR2 SASEGT. V lost 4 bases and J lost 5, with 4 bases in between. The chain's CDR3 is CASSVEDTQYF. DNA for the CDR3: TGTGCCAGCAGTGTAGAAGATACGCAGTATTTT.

As regards this clone: Other DNA sequences in this specimen translate into the identical CDR3. The rearrangement joins TRBV27 to TRBJ2-1; a possible D gene is TRBD2 (6 bases). Germline assignment: CDR1 MNHEY and CDR2 SMNVEV (reference sequence). V was clipped by 5 bases and J by 7 bases, with 15 bases between them. The CDR3 totals 14 residues. Here the CDR3 DNA reads TGTGCCAGCAGTCCGGGACTCGCCAAAAATGAGCAGTTCTTC. It is translated as CASSPGLAKNEQFF.

This rearrangement joins TRBV10-3 to TRBJ1-5; D remains unclear. CDR3 length: 15 residues. Trimming removed 0 bases at V and 0 bases at J, with 6 bases between. Germline V gene data show CDR1 as ENHRY and CDR2 as SYGVKD. The CDR3 coding sequence is TGTGCCATCAGTGAGTCGCGGGATAGCAATCAGCCCCAGCATTTT. Translating gives CAISESRDSNQPQHF.

CDR3 sequence: CASSLGTGLYGYTF. As DNA, the CDR3 is TGTGCCAGCAGCTTGGGGACAGGGCTTTATGGCTACACCTTC. The chain uses TRBV7-2 and TRBJ1-2; 9 bases align to TRBD1. This CDR3 has 14 residues. CDR1 SGHTA and CDR2 FQGNSA come from the germline V gene. J lost 5 bases, V lost 3 bases, and 4 bases had no gene match.

V is TRBV7-3 and J is TRBJ2-1; 7 nucleotides align to TRBD2. Germline V CDR1 and CDR2: SGHTA, FQGTGA. The CDR3 consists of 14 residues. J gave up 9 bases and V 8 bases, and 13 bases lay outside the gene matches. The CDR3 bases are TGTGCCAGCCCCTGTGCGGGAGCAAGGGGTGAGCAGTTCTTC. This gives the protein CASPCAGARGEQFF.

This clone was counted only a few times. This chain connects TRBV15 to TRBJ1-2; 9 nucleotides match TRBD1. The length of the CDR3 is 14 residues. Germline values: CDR1 LNHNV, CDR2 YYDKDF (reference sequence). Trimming cost V 1 base and J 5 bases; bases outside gene matches: 2. The CDR3, as DNA: TGTGCCACCAGCAGAGGGGACAGGGAATATGGCTACACCTTC. Residues: CATSRGDREYGYTF.

The rearrangement uses TRBV19 and TRBJ2-3; 10 bases fit TRBD1. Germline loops: CDR1 LNHDA, CDR2 SQIVND (reference sequence). This CDR3 is built from 14 residues. The ends lost 10 bases at V and 0 bases at J; junction bases unmatched: 4. The chain's CDR3 is CATRTGGSTDTQYF. In DNA form, the CDR3 reads TGTGCCACCAGGACAGGGGGTAGCACAGATACGCAGTATTTT.

The genes are TRBV27 and TRBJ2-5, with a possible D match to TRBD1 (5 bases). CDR1 is MNHEY and CDR2 is SMNVEV in the germline V gene (reference sequence). V lost 3 bases, J lost 5 bases, and 16 bases lay in between. This CDR3 has 15 amino acids. In DNA form, the CDR3 reads TGTGCCAGCAGTTTCCAGGGTGGGCGCGCCGAGACCCAGTACTTC. It is translated as CASSFQGGRAETQYF.

This clone was detected a few times. The chain combines TRBV9 with TRBJ2-3; 9 nucleotides match TRBD2. Per the germline V gene, CDR1 is SGDLS and CDR2 is YYNGEE. The CDR3 loop spans 15 amino acids. J lost 0 bases, V lost 1 base, and 0 bases had no gene match. This chain's CDR3 is CASSVTSGSTDTQYF. DNA for the CDR3: TGTGCCAGCAGCGTAACTAGCGGGAGCACAGATACGCAGTATTTT.

V is TRBV5-1 and J is TRBJ2-6; the match to TRBD1 covers 9 bases. This CDR3 spans 16 amino acids. CDR1 is SGHRS, CDR2 YFSETQ, per germline. The ends lost 0 bases at V and 3 bases at J; junction bases unmatched: 1. Here the CDR3 DNA reads TGCGCCAGCAGCTTGGACAGGGGGCTTGGGGCCAACGTCCTGACTTTC. As protein: CASSLDRGLGANVLTF.

The rearrangement uses TRBV7-2 and TRBJ2-7; 8 nucleotides line up with TRBD2. Per germline, CDR1 SGHTA and CDR2 FQGNSA. The CDR3 loop spans 18 amino acids. V was pared by 4 bases and J by 1 base, with 15 bases of the junction left unmatched. CDR3 bases: TGTGCCAGCAGCTCCCGCTCCGGCGGGGCGGGGGGTTCCTACGAGCAGTACTTC. Protein product: CASSSRSGGAGGSYEQYF. The variable domain in full, with the rest retrieved from reference TRBV7-2 and TRBJ2-7, is GAGVSQSPSNKVTEKGKDVELRCDPISGHTALYWYRQSLGQGLEFLIYFQGNSAPDKSGLPSDRFSAERTGGSVSTLTIQRTQQEDSAVYLCASSSRSGGAGGSYEQYFGPGTRLTVT.